This TCR beta chain was observed in a study of blood T cell repertoires in COVID-19. Study summary: The analysed material was cDNA or gDNA that came from T cells, B-cell-depleted T cells, or PBMCs.

The CDR3 is made up of 15 amino acids. Trimming left V 6 bases short and J 5 bases short, with 19 bases between. Germline V gene lookup returns CDR1 SGHAT and CDR2 FQNNGV. Produced via immunoSEQ multiplex PCR; TCRdb's table is partial and in-frame only. The sample has around 470,000 clones, roughly 89% seen once. The rearrangement links TRBV11-2 to TRBJ2-5; D is possibly TRBD2 (6 bases). This sequence originates from a man aged 18 to 30 with COVID-19, enrolled during active disease. Sequencing was done on a sample of peripheral blood. CDR3 sequence: CASRLMGLLGETQYF. The CDR3 DNA follows: TGTGCCAGCAGACTAATGGGACTCCTGGGGGAGACCCAGTACTTC.